Below are 16 T cell receptor beta chains sequenced from a single sample in a study of shared clonotypes between healthy human individuals. Assay used: immunoSEQ multiplex PCR; TCRdb lists only in-frame clones, some missing. In the table there are around 610,000 clones, approximately 96% of which are singletons. CD8 cells regarded as naive lacked CD45RO, were positively chosen for CCR7, and omitted terminally differentiated effector memory CD45RA+ cells. Specimen: naive CD8+ T cells sorted from blood. The receptor set was obtained from a woman aged 25 to 39 in good health.

This rearrangement joins TRBV6-5 to TRBJ2-2; possible D gene TRBD2, 5 bases. The V end lost 2 bases, the J end lost 4 bases, and 11 bases lay between the germline ends. The CDR3 runs 15 residues. In germline, CDR1 is MNHEY, CDR2 SVGAGI. CDR3 nucleotides: TGTGCCAGCAGTTACGGGAGTACCGGCACCGGGGAGCTGTTTTTT. Encoded protein: CASSYGSTGTGELFF.

The chain joins TRBV27 to TRBJ2-1, with D unresolved. Trimming cost V 3 bases and J 0 bases, with 9 bases left between them. Germline V lookup: CDR1 MNHEY, CDR2 SMNVEV (reference sequence). The CDR3 consists of 15 residues. The CDR3 region has the DNA TGTGCCAGCAGTTTGACGCCCAGCTCCTACAATGAGCAGTTCTTC. Residues: CASSLTPSSYNEQFF.

This chain uses TRBV19 with TRBJ2-3, with 7 bases lining up with TRBD2. There are 15 residues in the CDR3. The V segment lost 6 bases and the J segment 3 bases; nucleotides outside the gene matches: 9. Germline CDR1 reads LNHDA; CDR2 reads SQIVND (reference sequence). The CDR3 DNA follows: TGTGCCAGTAGCACTAGCGTTCTTAGTACAGATACGCAGTATTTT. Amino acids: CASSTSVLSTDTQYF.

This sequence joins TRBV27 and TRBJ2-2; 14 bases match TRBD2. V lost 5 bases and J lost 4; bases outside the gene matches: 6. Germline CDR1 reads MNHEY; CDR2 reads SMNVEV (reference sequence). The CDR3 covers 17 residues. The DNA for the CDR3 is TGTGCCAGCAGTGGGGGACTAGCGGGAGTCGCCACCGGGGAGCTGTTTTTT. Its translation is CASSGGLAGVATGELFF.

This chain connects TRBV5-4 to TRBJ2-7; D call uncertain. The CDR3 consists of 14 residues. Between the trimmed V and J ends, which lost 0 bases and 3 bases, there was a span of 10 bases. The germline CDR1 and CDR2 sequences are SGHNT and YYREEE (reference sequence). The chain's CDR3 is CASSLEGYVYEQYF. The CDR3 DNA sequence: TGTGCCAGCAGCTTGGAGGGCTACGTCTACGAGCAGTACTTC.

The chain joins TRBV4-1 to TRBJ2-5; 9 bases align to TRBD2. Losses at the gene ends were 0 bases for V and 2 bases for J; bases not matched to a gene: 4. Germline assignment: CDR1 MGHRA and CDR2 YSYEKL. The CDR3 is 16 residues long. The CDR3 nucleotides are TGCGCCAGCAGCCAAGACGGACTAGCGTTTCAAGAGACCCAGTACTTC. It yields the protein CASSQDGLAFQETQYF.

This sequence joins TRBV13 and TRBJ2-7, with TRBD1 matching 7 bases. This CDR3 region has 15 residues. Trimming at V came to 3 bases and at J to 3 bases, leaving 8 bases not matched to a gene. The germline V gene has CDR1 PRHDT and CDR2 FYEKMQ (reference sequence). The CDR3: CASSFLTGDDYEQYF. CDR3 bases: TGTGCCAGCAGCTTCCTCACAGGGGACGACTACGAGCAGTACTTC.

This chain links TRBV27 with TRBJ2-7; 14 nucleotides align to TRBD2. Germline CDR1 and CDR2: MNHEY and SMNVEV (reference sequence). V shed 6 bases and J 5 bases; nucleotides not matched to a gene: 6. The length of the CDR3 is 15 residues. This chain's CDR3 is CASSAGTSGSDEQYF. In nucleotides, the CDR3 is TGTGCCAGCAGCGCGGGGACTAGCGGGAGTGACGAGCAGTACTTC.

Points on this clone: Other DNA sequences within the sample encode an identical CDR3. This chain connects TRBV7-9 to TRBJ1-1; a weak D match, TRBD1 (6 bases). This CDR3 is built from 13 residues. CDR1 SEHNR and CDR2 FQNEAQ come from the germline V gene (reference sequence). Trimming stripped 3 bases from V and 1 base from J, with 6 bases between. The chain's CDR3 is CASSLGQNTEAFF. CDR3 DNA sequence: TGTGCCAGCAGCTTGGGACAGAACACTGAAGCTTTCTTT.

The V call is TRBV29-1, the J call TRBJ2-1; 8 nucleotides line up with TRBD1. The CDR3 runs 14 residues. J was trimmed by 8 bases and V by 2 bases; bases with no gene match: 8. CDR1 is SQVTM and CDR2 is ANQGSEA in the germline V gene. CDR3 nucleotide sequence: TGCAGCGTTGAAAGACAGGGGATGGGGGATGAGCAGTTCTTC. Encoded protein: CSVERQGMGDEQFF.

The table lists this clone with a count of one. This rearrangement joins TRBV5-1 to TRBJ1-1; 9 nucleotides align to TRBD1. This CDR3 has 15 amino acids. The V gene end was trimmed by 3 bases and the J gene end by 8 bases; junction bases not matched to a gene: 11. Germline assignment: CDR1 SGHRS and CDR2 YFSETQ. Here the CDR3 DNA reads TGCGCCAGCAGCTCTTCAACAGGGGGCGCGGGCGAAGCTTTCTTT. Translation gives CASSSSTGGAGEAFF.

This clone has a single count. This sequence joins TRBV2 and TRBJ1-1; 7 positions match TRBD1. The germline V gene encodes CDR1 SNHLY and CDR2 FYNNEI. The CDR3 is made up of 18 amino acids. Trimming took 4 bases from V and 4 from J; bases not matched to a gene: 18. The CDR3 here is CASSVERQGGPLGTEAFF. CDR3 in DNA: TGTGCCAGCAGTGTCGAGAGACAGGGAGGGCCATTGGGCACTGAAGCTTTCTTT.

This chain uses TRBV7-9 with TRBJ2-7, with 7 bases aligning to TRBD2. The germline V gene encodes CDR1 SEHNR and CDR2 FQNEAQ (reference sequence). This CDR3 spans 16 amino acids. Trimming cost V 1 base and J 4 bases; bases outside gene matches: 10. CDR3 nucleotide sequence: TGTGCCAGCAGCTTAGTTGCGGGAGACGGGGTATACGAGCAGTACTTC. The encoded protein is CASSLVAGDGVYEQYF.

The chain is built from TRBV5-1 and TRBJ1-3; 7 bases agree with TRBD1. CDR1 and CDR2 from the germline V gene are SGHRS and YFSETQ. CDR3 size: 15 residues. V lost 4 bases and J lost 0; bases outside the gene matches: 4. The CDR3 is CASSADRYSGNTIYF. The CDR3 coding sequence is TGCGCCAGCAGCGCGGACAGGTACTCTGGAAACACCATATATTTT.

The genes are TRBV10-3 and TRBJ2-7, with D unclear. This CDR3 has 12 amino acids. The germline CDR1 and CDR2 sequences are ENHRY and SYGVKD. Trimming took 2 bases from V and 6 from J, leaving 8 bases between them. Written as DNA, the CDR3 is TGTGCCATCAGTGAGGTATCCGTCGAGCAGTACTTC. Residues: CAISEVSVEQYF.

This clone was recorded only once. The chain links TRBV28 to TRBJ2-5, with D perhaps TRBD2 (5 bases). The CDR3 has 14 amino acids. CDR1 MDHEN and CDR2 SYDVKM come from the germline V gene. The germline V and J ends were trimmed by 1 base and 4 bases, with 10 bases remaining between them. CDR3 DNA sequence: TGTGCCAGCAGTTTATCCCACGAGGGAGAGACCCAGTACTTC. Protein sequence: CASSLSHEGETQYF.